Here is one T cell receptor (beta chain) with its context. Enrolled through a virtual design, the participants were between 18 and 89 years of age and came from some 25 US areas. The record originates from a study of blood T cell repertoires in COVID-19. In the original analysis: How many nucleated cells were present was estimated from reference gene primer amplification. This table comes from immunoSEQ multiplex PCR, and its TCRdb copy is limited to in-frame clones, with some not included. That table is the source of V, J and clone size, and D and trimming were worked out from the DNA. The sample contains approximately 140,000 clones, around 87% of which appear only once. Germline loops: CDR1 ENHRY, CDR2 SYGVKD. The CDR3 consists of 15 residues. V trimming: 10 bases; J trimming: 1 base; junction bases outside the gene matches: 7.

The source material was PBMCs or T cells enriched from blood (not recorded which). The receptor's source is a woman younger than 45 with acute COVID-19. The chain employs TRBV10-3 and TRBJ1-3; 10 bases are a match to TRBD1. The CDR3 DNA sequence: TGTGCCACCTTGACAGGGGGCGAATCTGGAAACACCATATATTTT. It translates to CATLTGGESGNTIYF.